This T cell receptor beta chain was captured in a study of molecular identifiers for immune sequencing clone quantification (dated by TCRdb to 2016 to 2019). At the level of the whole study: In a replicate experiment, RNA from about 21,000 or 97,000 naive CD8 T cells was split into five aliquots, four of which were sequenced. This methods study used CD8 T cells to benchmark TCR RNA copy counting and molecular-identifier clustering-based TCR repertoire sequencing (MIDCIRS). Overall results and qualifications from the work: When barcode sub-clustering was not used, chimeric consensus sequences inflated TCR diversity, with chimeras reaching as high as 47%. Modeling gave about 3 recovered TCR RNA copies per cell versus 9.5 to 10 by digital PCR, implying approximately 32% capture efficiency. Highly expanded clone sizes could be underestimated if identical TCR molecules share a barcode. In CMV-specific effector cells, clones with more than 20 RNA copies accounted for over 99% of molecules, whereas in naive cells such clones accounted for under 1%. Naive libraries contained spiked-in Jurkat TCR RNA (approximately nine copies' worth), which is not part of the donor repertoire. Even against a background of around 900,000 naive CD8 T cells, spiked-in Jurkat TCR RNA amounting to a single cell's worth was reported to be detectable.

Naive CD8 T cell libraries were made from 20,000 to 1,000,000 sorted cells using 10%, 30% or 50% of purified RNA. Naive CD8 T cells, defined as CD8+CD4-CCR7+CD45RA+, were FACS-sorted into RLT Plus buffer on a BD FACSAria II. To test detection sensitivity, Jurkat RNA equal to about nine TCR copies was added to samples of about 20,000-1,000,000 naive CD8 T cells. Enrichment of CD8 T cells was performed with RosetteSep CD8+ T Cell Enrichment Cocktail and Ficoll-Paque, after which ACK red cell lysis was carried out. For this clonotype: Its binding antigen is unknown. No much larger clone exists at a distance of one base, and base qualities are not known.

The CDR1 and CDR2 encoded by the germline V gene are SGHAT and FQNNGV. V loses 1 base of germline sequence and J loses 16 bases, and the interval between the two ends is 11 bases. The CDR3, cysteine through phenylalanine, is 11 amino acids long. Only the CDR3 DNA is retained, 33 bases long and in frame from the first base. The protocol used for the library was PCR. TCRdb shows the sequencer as Illumina HiSeq 4000. Bulk TCR libraries were made following a previously described method, with the TCR primers given in Table S5. The Qiagen AllPrep DNA/RNA kit was used to purify total RNA. Before analysis, reads from multiple sequencing runs of one library were combined. Processing in the source paper ran as follows. Reads were retained only if their TCR constant sequence matched exactly, and those retained reads were trimmed to 150 nt and grouped according to their 12-nt molecular barcodes. Reads inside each barcode group were sub-clustered using a 15% Levenshtein threshold, and a quality-weighted consensus sequence was constructed for each RNA molecule. Non-functional sequences were discarded, and so were lower-count sequences lying one edit away from another sequence. On the basis of fitting two negative binomial distributions, barcode sub-clusters with fewer than 20% of the maximum read count were discarded. TCRdb reanalyzed the raw reads on its own, using fastp at Q25 for trimming and MiXCR for clone calling, and kept in-frame beta chains. Each CDR3 protein appears once, grouped with its most common genes and DNA. What appears here as the V and J calls and clone size reflects TCRdb's work, not the paper's. A total of some 65,000 distinct CDR3 sequences appear in this sample, less than 20% of them only once. Together, the top ten hold 1.5% to 1.8% of the sample.

This sequence was found in a human donor in good health. Some libraries in this study had Jurkat cell RNA spiked in. Material for sequencing was naive CD8+ T cells from blood, with Jurkat cell RNA spiked in. The meaning of the sample's cell subset or site label: FACS-sorted CD8+CD4-CCR7+CD45RA+ naive T cells. In this chain, TRBV11-2 is recombined with TRBJ2-1; the D gene remains uncertain. The CDR3 reads CASSLVSPPFF. The sequenced DNA: TGTGCCAGCAGCTTAGTATCACCCCCCTTCTTC.